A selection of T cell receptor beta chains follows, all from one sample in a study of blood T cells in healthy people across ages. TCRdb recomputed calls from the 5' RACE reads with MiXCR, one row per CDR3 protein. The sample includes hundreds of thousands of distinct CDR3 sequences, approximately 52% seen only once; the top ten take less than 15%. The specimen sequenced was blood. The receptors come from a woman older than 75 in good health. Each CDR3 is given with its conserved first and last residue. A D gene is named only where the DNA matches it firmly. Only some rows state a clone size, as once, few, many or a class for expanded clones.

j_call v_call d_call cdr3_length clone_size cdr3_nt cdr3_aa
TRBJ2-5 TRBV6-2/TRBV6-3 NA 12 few TGTGCCAGCATGCCCGCTAACAATGAGCAGTACTTC CASMPANNEQYF
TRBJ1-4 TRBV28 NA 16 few TGTGCCAGCAGTCCGACACGGGGAACAACTAATGAAAAACTGTTTTTT CASSPTRGTTNEKLFF
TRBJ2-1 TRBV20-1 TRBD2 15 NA TGCAGTGCTAGGTGGCGGGGGGGGCTCTACAATGAGCAGTTCTTC CSARWRGGLYNEQFF
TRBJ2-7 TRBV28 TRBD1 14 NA TGTGCCAGCAGTCGACAGGGGACCGCCTACGAGCAGTACTTC CASSRQGTAYEQYF
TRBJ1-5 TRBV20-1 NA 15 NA TGCAGTGCGAGCCTTCCCACAGGGCGCAATCAGCCCCAGCATTTT CSASLPTGRNQPQHF
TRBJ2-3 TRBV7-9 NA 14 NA TGTGCCAGCAGCGTATTAACGGGAGTGGATACGCAGTATTTT CASSVLTGVDTQYF
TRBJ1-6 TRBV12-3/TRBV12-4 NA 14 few TGTGCCAGCAGTTTCCGGGTTCCTAATTCACCCCTCCACTTT CASSFRVPNSPLHF
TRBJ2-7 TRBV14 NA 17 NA TGTGCCGGCAGCCAAGATTTATCACCCGGATATACCTACGAGCAGTACTTC CAGSQDLSPGYTYEQYF
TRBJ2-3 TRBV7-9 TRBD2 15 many TGTGCCAGCAGCTTGGCGGGAGGGAGCACAGATACGCAGTATTTT CASSLAGGSTDTQYF
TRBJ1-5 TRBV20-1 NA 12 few TGCAGTGCTAGTCCCCTACCTCAGCCCCAGCATTTT CSASPLPQPQHF
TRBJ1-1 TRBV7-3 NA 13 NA TGTGCCAGCAGCTTTATAGGGGGGACTGAAGCTTTCTTT CASSFIGGTEAFF
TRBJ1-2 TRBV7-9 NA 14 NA TGTGCCAGCAGCACCCTCCGAACCTCCTATGGCTACACCTTC CASSTLRTSYGYTF
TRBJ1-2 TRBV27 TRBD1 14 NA TGTGCCAGCAAAACCCGGGACAGGCCCTATGGCTACACCTTC CASKTRDRPYGYTF
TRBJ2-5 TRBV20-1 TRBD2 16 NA TGCAGTGCTAGCCCCCGGACTAGCGGGGGGTACAATGAGCAGTACTTC CSASPRTSGGYNEQYF
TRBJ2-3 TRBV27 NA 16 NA TGTGCCAGCAGCCAACGGACAGAGGGGCCGCCAGATACGCAGTATTTT CASSQRTEGPPDTQYF
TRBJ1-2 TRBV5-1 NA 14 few TGCGCCAGCAGCTTGGAGGCGGGGTTTTATGGCTACACCTTC CASSLEAGFYGYTF
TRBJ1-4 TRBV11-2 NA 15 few TGTGCCAGCAGTCGTAGGGGGGCAACTAATGAAAAACTGTTTTTT CASSRRGATNEKLFF
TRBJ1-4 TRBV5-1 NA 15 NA TGCGCCAGCAGCTTGGCAGGGTATTTGGATGAAAAACTGTTTTTT CASSLAGYLDEKLFF
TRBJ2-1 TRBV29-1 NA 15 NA TGCAGCGTCCTCAATCAAGGTCCCCCTTACAATGAGCAGTTCTTC CSVLNQGPPYNEQFF
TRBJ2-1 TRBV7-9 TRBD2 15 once TGTGCCAGCAGCTTAACAGCGGGAACCTACAATGAGCAGTTCTTC CASSLTAGTYNEQFF
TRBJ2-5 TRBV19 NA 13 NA TGTGCCAGTAGTCACGATTTCGAAGAGACCCAGTACTTC CASSHDFEETQYF
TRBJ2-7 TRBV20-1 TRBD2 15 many TGCAGTGCTAGACCTCCGGGACTAGCAGAGTACGAGCAGTACTTC CSARPPGLAEYEQYF
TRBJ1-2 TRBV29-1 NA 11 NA TGCAGCGTTGCCCCAGGACAAGGCTACACCTTC CSVAPGQGYTF
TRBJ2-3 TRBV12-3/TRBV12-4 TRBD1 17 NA TGTGCCAGCGGCCGATCAAACAGGGGAACGAGAATCGATACGCAGTATTTT CASGRSNRGTRIDTQYF
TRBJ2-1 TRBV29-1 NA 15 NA TGCAGCGTTGAGACCCGGGACACGGCCTACAATGAGCAGTTCTTC CSVETRDTAYNEQFF
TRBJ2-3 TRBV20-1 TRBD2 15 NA TGCAGTGCTGGGCCTCTAGCGGGGGGAACAGATACGCAGTATTTT CSAGPLAGGTDTQYF
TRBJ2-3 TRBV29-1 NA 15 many TGCAGCGTTGGGGGCCGTGAGATTGGGACAGATACGCAGTATTTT CSVGGREIGTDTQYF
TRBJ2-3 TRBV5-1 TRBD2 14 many TGCGCCAGCAGCTTGGGAAGCGGGGGAGATACGCAGTATTTT CASSLGSGGDTQYF
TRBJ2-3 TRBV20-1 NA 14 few TGCAGTGCTAGTGGCGGGTGGAGCACAGATATGCAGTATTTT CSASGGWSTDMQYF
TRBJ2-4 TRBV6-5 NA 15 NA TGTGCCAGCAGCCCCCCCACAGGAGGGCAAAACATTCAGTACTTC CASSPPTGGQNIQYF
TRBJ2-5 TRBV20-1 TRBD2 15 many TGCAGTGCTGGCGACCGGACTAGCGGCCAAGAGACCCAGTACTTC CSAGDRTSGQETQYF
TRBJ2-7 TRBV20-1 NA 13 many TGCAGTGCTGAGGGACCGAACTCCTACGAGCAGTACTTC CSAEGPNSYEQYF
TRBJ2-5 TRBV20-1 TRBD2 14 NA TGCAGTGCTAGTCGAGGACTAGCTAAGGGGGAGCAGTACTTC CSASRGLAKGEQYF
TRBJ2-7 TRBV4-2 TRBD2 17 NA TGTGCCAGCAGCCAAGATCTGGCTAGCGGGAGCTACAATGAGCAGTACTTC CASSQDLASGSYNEQYF